The text below deals with one TCR beta chain. Co-extraction yielded RNA and DNA from 20-30 mg of unsorted bulk tissue. The sample belongs to a study of tumor-infiltrating lymphocytes in primary liver carcinoma. This CDR3 is built from 18 residues. Trimming took 6 bases from V and 5 from J; bases not matched to a gene: 21. Germline assignment: CDR1 LGHNA and CDR2 YNFKEQ. TCR beta cDNA was prepared out of roughly 0.5 ug total RNA by means of a constant-region primer. Construction of TCR beta libraries relied on three successive nested multiplex PCR rounds employing slightly modified ARM-PCR. Forward primers for TRBV1-TRBV30 and a C-beta reverse primer served the first two PCR rounds, at around 9 cycles each. TCRdb reanalysed the multiplex PCR reads using MiXCR and keeps one entry per CDR3 protein. The sample records about 64,000 distinct CDR3 sequences, around 64% being singletons.

The sequenced material came from liver tumor tissue from sampling region 4. Regarding subset: tumor region T4, right-lateral pole. The TCR originated in a man aged 35 to 55 with primary liver carcinoma and hepatitis B virus infection. V gene TRBV4-2 combines with J gene TRBJ2-7; 8 positions agree with TRBD2. The CDR3 region has the DNA TGTGCCAGCAGTGTAAAACCGGGACTTCCGGGAGGGCCACACGAGCAGTACTTC. Protein product: CASSVKPGLPGGPHEQYF.